A selection of T cell receptor beta chains follows, all from one sample in a study of CD8 T cells in Susac syndrome. TCRdb re-called the immunoSEQ multiplex PCR reads with MiXCR, one entry per CDR3 protein. The repertoire holds 150,000 to 200,000 distinct CDR3 sequences, with roughly 95% as singletons. The sample was CD4+ T cells from PBMCs. The origin of the receptors is a human donor with multiple sclerosis. Both conserved end residues are part of each CDR3. Each record gives: D gene, J gene, V gene, clone size, CDR3 DNA, CDR3 protein. A D gene is named only where the DNA matches it firmly. Not all rows give a size; the values are once, few, many and, for expanded clones, a class.

>TRBD1|TRBJ1-2|TRBV28|.
TGTGCCACCTCCCTGGGACAGTCGGAATATGGCTACACCTTC
CATSLGQSEYGYTF
>.|TRBJ2-6|TRBV18|.
TGTGCCAGCTCACCAGGGGGGGCCGGGGCCAACGTCCTGACTTTC
CASSPGGAGANVLTF
>.|TRBJ1-2|TRBV29-1|.
TGCAGCGTTGTGGATAGGGCAGACAGCTATGGCTACACCTTC
CSVVDRADSYGYTF
>.|TRBJ2-3|TRBV10-3|.
TGTGCCATCATTTTACCGGGTGGGGGTCAGGAAGATACGCAGTATTTT
CAIILPGGGQEDTQYF
>TRBD2|TRBJ2-3|TRBV5-1|.
TGCGCCAGCAGCCTGGCACTAGCGGGAGACCCCACGCAGTATTTT
CASSLALAGDPTQYF
>TRBD2|TRBJ2-7|TRBV11-3|once
TGTGCCAGCAGCTTAGGGGACTACGACTACGAGCAGTACTTC
CASSLGDYDYEQYF
>TRBD2|TRBJ2-2|TRBV2|.
TGTGCCAGCAATAGCGGGAGGTCTTACACCGGGGAGCTGTTTTTT
CASNSGRSYTGELFF
>.|TRBJ2-6|TRBV7-9|once
TGTGCCAGCAGCTTAGTCCAGGGGAGCTCTGGGGCCAACGTCCTGACTTTC
CASSLVQGSSGANVLTF
>.|TRBJ1-1|TRBV20-1|.
TGCAGTGCGCCATCGCGGGGGGACACTGAAGCTTTCTTT
CSAPSRGDTEAFF
>TRBD1|TRBJ1-2|TRBV27|few
TGTGCCAGCAGTCCTGGGACAGGGGTTCGGTATGGCTACACCTTC
CASSPGTGVRYGYTF
>TRBD1|TRBJ1-5|TRBV6-6|.
TGTGCCAGCAGTCGGGGACAGACCAATCAGCCCCAGCATTTT
CASSRGQTNQPQHF
>.|TRBJ2-7|TRBV5-4|once
TGTGCCAGCAGCTTGGACAGTTACCTAGGGGAGCAGTACTTC
CASSLDSYLGEQYF
>TRBD1|TRBJ2-2|TRBV19|once
TGTGCCAGTAGTCACAGGGGTGGGGGTACCACCGGGGAGCTGTTTTTT
CASSHRGGGTTGELFF
>TRBD1|TRBJ1-4|TRBV20-1|.
TGCAGTGCCCTCCGGACAGGTCAAACTAATGAAAAACTGTTTTTT
CSALRTGQTNEKLFF
>.|TRBJ1-4|TRBV27|.
TGTGCCAGCAGCACTCTGGGGGCAAATGAAAAACTGTTTTTT
CASSTLGANEKLFF
>.|TRBJ2-7|TRBV11-2|.
TGTGCCAGCAGCCCCATCCGGGGACCCAGAACCTACGAGCAGTACTTC
CASSPIRGPRTYEQYF
>TRBD1|TRBJ1-5|TRBV12-3/TRBV12-4|.
TGTGCCAGCAGTTTAGTGGACAGGGGGCCTCAGCCCCAGCATTTT
CASSLVDRGPQPQHF
>.|TRBJ2-4|TRBV7-9|.
TGTGCCAGCAGCTTCCCTGGACGGAACATTCAGTACTTC
CASSFPGRNIQYF
>.|TRBJ2-3|TRBV5-1|.
TGCGCCAGCAGCTTGGAGGGGGCTGGCGGGAGGATGACAGATACGCAGTATTTT
CASSLEGAGGRMTDTQYF
>TRBD2|TRBJ2-5|TRBV28|.
TGTGCCAGCAGTTTATGGAGCGGGAGTATGAAAGAGACCCAGTACTTC
CASSLWSGSMKETQYF
>.|TRBJ1-5|TRBV28|.
TGTGCCAGCAGTCCCCTGGGGGGGAATCAGCCCCAGCATTTT
CASSPLGGNQPQHF
>.|TRBJ2-2|TRBV10-1|.
TGCGCCACCTCCCGGACTACCTCTCGATTTAACACCGGGGAGCTGTTTTTT
CATSRTTSRFNTGELFF
>.|TRBJ1-1|TRBV7-2|.
TGTGCCAGCAGCCCCGGACAACGACGCACTGAAGCTTTCTTT
CASSPGQRRTEAFF
>.|TRBJ2-7|TRBV20-1|.
TGCAGTGCTGACCCCCAGACCAACTCCTACGAGCAGTACTTC
CSADPQTNSYEQYF
>.|TRBJ1-1|TRBV29-1|.
TGCAGCGTTCTAGAAGGGAACGGAGACACTGAAGCTTTCTTT
CSVLEGNGDTEAFF
>.|TRBJ2-4|TRBV5-1|.
TGCGCCAGCAGTTCGACGGGGTCAACCAAAAACATTCAGTACTTC
CASSSTGSTKNIQYF
>TRBD2|TRBJ2-1|TRBV2|.
TGTGCCAGCAGTGGGGCCACTAGCGGGAGAATTGAGCAGTTCTTC
CASSGATSGRIEQFF
>.|TRBJ1-2|TRBV30|.
TGTGCCTGGAGGTTATCTGAGAGCTATGGCTACACCTTC
CAWRLSESYGYTF
>.|TRBJ2-1|TRBV7-2|once
TGTGCCAGCAGCTTAGGGGAGGAGCGGGAGCAGTTCTTC
CASSLGEEREQFF
>.|TRBJ1-2|TRBV27|.
TGTGCCAGCAGTTCTCCGCAAGGACGTGGCTACACCTTC
CASSSPQGRGYTF
>TRBD1|TRBJ2-7|TRBV28|.
TGTGCCAGCAGCCGTGCCTGGACAGGGAGTCGGGGGGAGCAGTACTTC
CASSRAWTGSRGEQYF
>TRBD2|TRBJ2-7|TRBV27|.
TGTGCCAGCAGTTTATCGCCTAGCGGCACGGCGCAGTACTTC
CASSLSPSGTAQYF
>.|TRBJ2-1|TRBV18|.
TGTGCCAGCTCACCACCGGAAAGGGGCAATGAGCAGTTCTTC
CASSPPERGNEQFF
>TRBD2|TRBJ2-3|TRBV30|.
TGTGCCTGGAGTATGGGACTAGCGGAGACAGATACGCAGTATTTT
CAWSMGLAETDTQYF
>TRBD1|TRBJ2-2|TRBV7-9|.
TGTGCCAGCCTACGGGACAGCTACACCGGGGAGCTGTTTTTT
CASLRDSYTGELFF
>.|TRBJ2-7|TRBV15|.
TGTGCCACCGGGAGCGTTTTCGACGAGCAGTACTTC
CATGSVFDEQYF
>.|TRBJ1-1|TRBV5-1|few
TGTGCCAGCAGTCGCCAGGGTGACACTGAAGCTTTCTTT
CASSRQGDTEAFF
>TRBD1|TRBJ2-1|TRBV5-1|.
TGCGCCAGCAGCCGGTTGGACAGGGCGCTAAATGAGCAGTTCTTC
CASSRLDRALNEQFF
>.|TRBJ2-5|TRBV29-1|.
TGCAGCGTAGGACAGCGCCAAGAGACCCAGTACTTC
CSVGQRQETQYF
>TRBD1|TRBJ1-1|TRBV5-4|once
TGTGCCAGCAGGCCCTCAGGGGGGAGAACTGAAGCTTTCTTT
CASRPSGGRTEAFF
>.|TRBJ1-4|TRBV7-2|.
TGTGCCAGCAGCCGAGACAGATCAAATGAAAAACTGTTTTTT
CASSRDRSNEKLFF
>TRBD2|TRBJ2-1|TRBV27|once
TGTGCCAGCAGGACACCACATGGGACTAGCGATGAGCAGTTCTTC
CASRTPHGTSDEQFF
>TRBD1|TRBJ1-1|TRBV15|.
TGTGCCACCAGCAGAGATACAGGGGGCTCTGAAGCTTTCTTT
CATSRDTGGSEAFF
>TRBD2|TRBJ2-1|TRBV29-1|.
TGCAGCGTTGATGGGACTAGGGGCAATGAGCAGTTCTTC
CSVDGTRGNEQFF
>.|TRBJ1-2|TRBV19|.
TGTGCCAGTAGTATATCCGGGACATATGGCTACACCTTC
CASSISGTYGYTF
>TRBD1|TRBJ2-1|TRBV3-1|.
TGTGCCAGAGAGACAGGGGAGGCGTTCAATGAGCAGTTCTTC
CARETGEAFNEQFF
>TRBD2|TRBJ2-4|TRBV28|.
TGTGCCAGCAGTTTACAGCCGGGACTAGTGGGAGAAAAAGACATTCAGTACTTC
CASSLQPGLVGEKDIQYF
>.|TRBJ1-1|TRBV28|.
TGTGCCAGCGGAAAGGGGATGAACACTGAAGCTTTCTTT
CASGKGMNTEAFF
>.|TRBJ2-7|TRBV29-1|.
TGCAGCGTCCTACAGGTATTCCAGTACTTC
CSVLQVFQYF
>.|TRBJ2-7|TRBV29-1|once
TGCAGCGTTGAGACGGACAGCCTCGAGCAGTACTTC
CSVETDSLEQYF
>.|TRBJ1-2|TRBV28|.
TGTGCCAGCAGAGATCAGAGCAGGGCTCACTATGGCTACACCTTC
CASRDQSRAHYGYTF
>.|TRBJ2-7|TRBV27|.
TGTGCCAGCAGTTCCAAGGCTAGCGCCCCCTACGAGCAGTACTTC
CASSSKASAPYEQYF
>.|TRBJ2-5|TRBV19|few
TGTGCCAGCAGGGGTTCGGGGGAGACCCAGTACTTC
CASRGSGETQYF
>TRBD1|TRBJ2-7|TRBV6-5|.
TGTGCCAGCAGCCTCCGGGACAGGTTGGGCTACGAGCAGTACTTC
CASSLRDRLGYEQYF
>.|TRBJ2-1|TRBV7-9|once
TGTGCCAGCAGCTTAGCGGGCTGGTCCTACAATGAGCAGTTCTTC
CASSLAGWSYNEQFF
>TRBD1|TRBJ2-2|TRBV6-2/TRBV6-3|.
TGTGCCAGCGTCCAAACGCCAGGGGGAGTCTTGTTTTTT
CASVQTPGGVLFF
>.|TRBJ1-1|TRBV15|.
TGTGCCACCAGCAGAAAGGGACTCATAACTGAAGCTTTCTTT
CATSRKGLITEAFF
>.|TRBJ2-1|TRBV5-1|.
TGCGCCAGCAGCTTGGGAGATTACAATGAGCAGTTCTTC
CASSLGDYNEQFF